Below are 13 T cell receptor beta chains sequenced from a single sample in a study of post-analysis software for immune sequencing data (dated by TCRdb to between 2015 and 2016). No antigen has been identified for these receptors. The library was prepared using PCR. Sequenced using an Illumina HiSeq 2500. To reduce PCR and sequencing biases, unique molecular identifiers were incorporated into the TCR beta cDNA libraries. TCRdb cleaned the public reads at Q25 with fastp, built clones with MiXCR and kept in-frame beta chains. For every CDR3 protein sequence, its rows merge into one entry that carries the most common genes and DNA. This sample holds about 620,000 distinct CDR3 sequences; 40% to 50% were observed only once. The top ten clones comprise about 1.8% of the sample. Beyond this particular receptor, the publication reports: Significantly higher frequencies in patients than in controls were found for a few TRBV segments, including TRBV5-6, TRBV5-1 and TRBV20-1.

Specimen: blood. Source of these receptors: a girl aged 5-17 years with multiple sclerosis.

There are a few counts of this clonotype. CDR3 nucleotides: TGTGCCAGCAGTTTTTCTGTAGCCTACGAGCAGTACTTC. Translating it yields CASSFSVAYEQYF. The chain is built from TRBV12-3 or TRBV12-4 and TRBJ2-7; D is uncertain. V gave up 3 bases and J gave up 2 bases, with 8 bases separating them. The CDR3 contains 13 residues.

The rearrangement joins TRBV10-3 to TRBJ2-7, with 7 nucleotides matching TRBD2. With 4 bases clipped from V and 1 base from J, the junction kept 1 base outside the gene matches. Looked up from germline, CDR1 is ENHRY and CDR2 is SYGVKD. The CDR3 is 13 amino acids. CDR3 region: CAISAGGSYEQYF. As DNA, the CDR3 is TGTGCCATCAGTGCGGGGGGTTCCTACGAGCAGTACTTC.

This sequence joins TRBV10-2 and TRBJ1-1; tentative D call: TRBD1 (5 bases). With 7 bases removed from V and 6 bases from J, the gap between germline ends came to 18 bases. Germline CDR1 and CDR2: WSHSY and SAAADI. The CDR3 extends over 14 amino acids. The CDR3 loop reads CASTELGVRAEAFF. DNA of the CDR3: TGCGCCAGCACAGAGCTGGGGGTGAGGGCTGAAGCTTTCTTT.

This clonotype was seen only a few times. The chain combines TRBV27 with TRBJ2-3; D call uncertain. CDR1 is MNHEY and CDR2 is SMNVEV in the germline V gene (reference sequence). The CDR3 is 13 residues long. V lost 5 bases to trimming and J lost 5 bases, with 11 bases between them. CDR3 residues: CASSLHGEDTQYF. CDR3 DNA: TGTGCCAGCAGTCTCCACGGTGAAGATACGCAGTATTTT.

This clonotype was observed many times. The chain combines TRBV20-1 with TRBJ1-5; 10 bases are a match to TRBD1. The CDR3 runs 15 residues. Trimming took 0 bases from V and 5 from J; bases not matched to a gene: 4. Germline CDR1 DFQATT, CDR2 SNEGSKA (reference sequence). The CDR3 nucleotides are TGCAGTGCTAGAGATCCGGGACAGGGGTATCAGCCCCAGCATTTT. It encodes CSARDPGQGYQPQHF.

The rearrangement joins TRBV7-8 to TRBJ1-6; 8 positions agree with TRBD1. Germline-derived CDR1 and CDR2 are SGHVS and FQNEAQ. The CDR3 length is 15 residues. V lost 3 bases, J lost 7 bases, and 5 bases stayed unmatched. The CDR3 bases are TGTGCCAGCAGCTTGGGGGACAGGTCGAATTCACCCCTCCACTTT. It codes for CASSLGDRSNSPLHF.

This clonotype was recorded at least ten times. This sequence joins TRBV10-1 and TRBJ2-1, with 9 bases fitting TRBD1. J lost 7 bases, V lost 7 bases, and 11 bases had no gene match. This CDR3 is built from 15 residues. CDR1 and CDR2 (germline): WNHNN, SYGVQD (reference sequence). The CDR3 here is CASKLGQGFFNEQFF. The DNA for the CDR3 is TGCGCCAGCAAGCTCGGACAGGGGTTTTTTAATGAGCAGTTCTTC.

V usage is TRBV5-1 and J usage is TRBJ2-1; 8 positions match TRBD2. TRBJ2-7 matches the DNA end more closely, so the J call is doubtful. The V gene's germline CDR1 is SGHRS and CDR2 YFSETQ. The CDR3 sequence is 16 residues long. The CDR3: CASSPALREDYNEQYF. The CDR3, as DNA: TGCGCCAGCAGCCCGGCGCTGCGGGAGGACTACAATGAGCAGTACTTC.

This clonotype appeared once. V is TRBV25-1 and J is TRBJ2-4, with D possibly TRBD1 on 6 matching bases. Near its end, the DNA agrees better with TRBJ2-7, so the J call may be wrong. The V gene's germline CDR1 is MGHDK and CDR2 SYGVNS. The CDR3 has 15 residues. In DNA form, the CDR3 reads TGTGCCAGCAGTGGATCCACAGGGAAAACCTACGAGCAGTACTTC. It encodes CASSGSTGKTYEQYF.

This clonotype appeared once. The J gene is TRBJ2-1, the V gene TRBV20-1; TRBD1 matches at 7 bases. The length of the CDR3 is 13 residues. Germline V gene sequence: CDR1 DFQATT, CDR2 SNEGSKA (reference sequence). Trimming cost V 5 bases and J 4 bases; bases outside gene matches: 5. The CDR3 reads CSAYRDRYNEQFF. CDR3 in DNA: TGCAGTGCTTACCGGGACAGATACAATGAGCAGTTCTTC.

V and J are TRBV28 and TRBJ2-4, with 11 bases fitting TRBD1. The J call is in doubt because the DNA end fits TRBJ2-7 better. CDR1 and CDR2 from the germline V gene are MDHEN and SYDVKM. The CDR3 spans 15 residues. CDR3 in amino acids: CASSRDRGFIYEQYF. The CDR3 region has the DNA TGTGCCAGCAGTCGGGACAGGGGGTTTATCTACGAGCAGTACTTC.

This clonotype has only a few counts. The gene calls are TRBV7-8 and TRBJ2-7, with D possibly TRBD2 on 5 matching bases. This CDR3 contains 15 residues. V lost 5 bases and J 3 bases, leaving 17 bases between the germline ends. Germline CDR1 SGHVS, CDR2 FQNEAQ. The CDR3 loop reads CASSLLSGPNYEQYF. Written as DNA, the CDR3 is TGTGCCAGCAGCCTACTCAGCGGACCGAACTACGAGCAGTACTTC.

The V call is TRBV6-1, the J call TRBJ1-5, with TRBD1 matching 9 bases. CDR3 length: 14 residues. The V segment lost 6 bases and the J segment 11 bases; nucleotides outside the gene matches: 11. CDR1 and CDR2 (germline): MNHNS, SASEGT. CDR3 loop: CASRRDRVNVAQHF. DNA of the CDR3: TGTGCCAGCAGGCGGGACAGGGTCAATGTTGCCCAGCATTTT.